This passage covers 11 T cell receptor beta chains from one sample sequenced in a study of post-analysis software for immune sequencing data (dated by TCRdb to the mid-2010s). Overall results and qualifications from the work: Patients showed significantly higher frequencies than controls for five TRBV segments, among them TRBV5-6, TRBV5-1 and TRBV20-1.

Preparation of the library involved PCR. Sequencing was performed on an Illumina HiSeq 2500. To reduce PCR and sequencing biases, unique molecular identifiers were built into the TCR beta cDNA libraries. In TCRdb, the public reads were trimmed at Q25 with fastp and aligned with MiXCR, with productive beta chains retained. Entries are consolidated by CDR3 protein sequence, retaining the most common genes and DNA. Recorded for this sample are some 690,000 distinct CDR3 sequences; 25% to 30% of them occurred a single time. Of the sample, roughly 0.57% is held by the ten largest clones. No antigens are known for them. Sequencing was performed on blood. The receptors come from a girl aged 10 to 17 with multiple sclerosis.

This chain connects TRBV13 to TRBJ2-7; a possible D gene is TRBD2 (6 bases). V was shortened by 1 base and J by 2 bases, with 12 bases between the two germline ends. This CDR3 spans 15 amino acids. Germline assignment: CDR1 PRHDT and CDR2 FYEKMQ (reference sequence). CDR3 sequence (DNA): TGTGCCAGCAGCTTAGTTGTCGGAGGGGCCTACGAGCAGTACTTC. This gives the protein CASSLVVGGAYEQYF.

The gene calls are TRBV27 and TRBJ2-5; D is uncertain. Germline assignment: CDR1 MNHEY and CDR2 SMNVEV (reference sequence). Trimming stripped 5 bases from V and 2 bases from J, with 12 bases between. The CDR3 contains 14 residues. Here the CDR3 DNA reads TGTGCCAGCAGTCTCTACAGCGCTCAAGAGACCCAGTACTTC. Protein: CASSLYSAQETQYF.

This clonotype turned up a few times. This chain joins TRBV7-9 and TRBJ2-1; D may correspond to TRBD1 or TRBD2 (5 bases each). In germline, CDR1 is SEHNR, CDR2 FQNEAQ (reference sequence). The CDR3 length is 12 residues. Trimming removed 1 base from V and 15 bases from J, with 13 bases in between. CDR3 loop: CASSLGGDRRFF. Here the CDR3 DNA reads TGTGCCAGCAGCTTAGGAGGGGACCGTCGGTTCTTC.

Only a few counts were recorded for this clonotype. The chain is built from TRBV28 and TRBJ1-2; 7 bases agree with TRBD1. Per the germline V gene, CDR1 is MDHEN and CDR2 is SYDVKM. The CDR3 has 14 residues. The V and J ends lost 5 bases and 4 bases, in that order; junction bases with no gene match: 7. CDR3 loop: CASSGGQTFYGYTF. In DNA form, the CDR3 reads TGTGCCAGCAGTGGGGGACAGACCTTCTATGGCTACACCTTC.

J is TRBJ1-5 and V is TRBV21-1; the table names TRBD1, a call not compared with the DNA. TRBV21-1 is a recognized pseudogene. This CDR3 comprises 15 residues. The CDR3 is CASSKEGQGGQPQHF. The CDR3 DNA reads TGTGCCAGCAGCAAAGAAGGGCAGGGCGGTCAGCCCCAGCATTTT.

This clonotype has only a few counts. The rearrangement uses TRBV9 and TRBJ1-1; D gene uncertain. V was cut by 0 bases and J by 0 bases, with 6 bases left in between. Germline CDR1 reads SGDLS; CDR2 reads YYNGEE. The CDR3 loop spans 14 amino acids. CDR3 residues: CASSVGAVNTEAFF. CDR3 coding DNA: TGTGCCAGCAGCGTAGGCGCAGTGAACACTGAAGCTTTCTTT.

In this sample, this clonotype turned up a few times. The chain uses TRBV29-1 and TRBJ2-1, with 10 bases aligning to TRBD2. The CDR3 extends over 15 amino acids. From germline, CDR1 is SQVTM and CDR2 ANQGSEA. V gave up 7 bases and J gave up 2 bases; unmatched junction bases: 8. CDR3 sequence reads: CSAGIAGGTYNEQFF. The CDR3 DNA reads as TGCAGCGCTGGGATAGCGGGAGGCACCTACAATGAGCAGTTCTTC.

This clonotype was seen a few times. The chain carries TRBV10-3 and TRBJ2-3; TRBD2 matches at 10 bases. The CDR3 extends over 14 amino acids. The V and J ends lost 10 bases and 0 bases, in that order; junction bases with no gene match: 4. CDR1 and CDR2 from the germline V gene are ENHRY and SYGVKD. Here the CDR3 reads CATTSGISTDTQYF. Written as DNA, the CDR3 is TGTGCCACCACTAGCGGGATTAGCACAGATACGCAGTATTTT.

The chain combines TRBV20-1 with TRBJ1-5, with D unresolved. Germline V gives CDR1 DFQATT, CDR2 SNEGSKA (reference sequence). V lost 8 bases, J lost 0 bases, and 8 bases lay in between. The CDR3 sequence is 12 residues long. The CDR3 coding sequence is TGCAGTATCTCGGATAGCAATCAGCCCCAGCATTTT. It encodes CSISDSNQPQHF.

The DNA of the CDR3 is TGTGCCAGCAGTGATCTAGCGGGGGGAACTAGCACAGATACGCAGTATTTT. Its protein is CASSDLAGGTSTDTQYF. The chain carries TRBV6-1 and TRBJ2-3, with 11 bases that match TRBD2. This CDR3 spans 17 amino acids. Germline CDR1 is MNHNS and CDR2 is SASEGT. Germline trimming cut 3 bases from V and 0 bases from J; bases unmatched to any gene: 5.

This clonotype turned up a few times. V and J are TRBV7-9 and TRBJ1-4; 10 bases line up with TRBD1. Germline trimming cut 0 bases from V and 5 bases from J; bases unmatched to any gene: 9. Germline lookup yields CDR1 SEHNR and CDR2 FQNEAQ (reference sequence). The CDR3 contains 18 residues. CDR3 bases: TGTGCCAGCAGCTTAGCGCTCGGACAGGGGGGCCCCAATGAAAAACTGTTTTTT. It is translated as CASSLALGQGGPNEKLFF. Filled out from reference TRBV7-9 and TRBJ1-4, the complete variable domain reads DTGVSQNPRHKITKRGQNVTFRCDPISEHNRLYWYRQTLGQGPEFLTYFQNEAQLEKSRLLSDRFSAERPKGSFSTLEIQRTEQGDSAMYLCASSLALGQGGPNEKLFFGSGTQLSVL.